This T cell receptor (beta chain) was retrieved from a study of blood T cell repertoires in COVID-19. Method: immunoSEQ multiplex PCR; TCRdb's copy keeps in-frame clones and lacks some. The sample holds a few hundred thousand clones; 88% are singletons and the top ten take over 1.5%. This CDR3 region has 14 residues. V lost 0 bases to trimming and J lost 5 bases; unmatched junction nucleotides: 6. Germline V gene sequence: CDR1 GTSNPN, CDR2 SVGIG (reference sequence). Sequenced material: peripheral blood. This sequence was found in a man aged 65-85 years with acute or convalescent COVID-19. The chain joins TRBV30 to TRBJ2-7; the match to TRBD2 covers 8 bases. CDR3 region: CAWSVGLAGHEQYF. DNA of the CDR3: TGTGCCTGGAGTGTAGGGTTAGCGGGACACGAGCAGTACTTC.